A selection of T cell receptor beta chains follows, all from one sample in a study of monozygotic twins with inflammatory bowel disease. TCRdb reprocessed the 5' RACE reads and keeps a single row for each CDR3 protein, giving no DNA. The listing records fewer than 450,000 distinct CDR3 sequences. Source material: blood. The receptors here all came from a human donor with ulcerative colitis or Crohn's disease, or a healthy co-twin of an affected twin (not recorded which). CDR3s include the opening cysteine and the closing phenylalanine or tryptophan.

>TRBJ2-1|TRBV29-1
CSVGGLPPYSGYEQFF
>TRBJ2-4|TRBV6-2/TRBV6-3
CASRPGLDSRLAKNIQYF
>TRBJ2-5|TRBV7-8
CASSVRGPGSQETQYF
>TRBJ1-1|TRBV25-1
CASSPSKGGGLENTEAFF
>TRBJ1-4|TRBV6-5
CASSYRGKLFF
>TRBJ2-3|TRBV4-2
CASSPSQGTTDTQYF
>TRBJ2-3|TRBV5-1
CASSPLTSGADTQYF
>TRBJ1-1|TRBV4-2
CASSSGPNTEAFF
>TRBJ2-1|TRBV9
CASSVDMPDNEQFF
>TRBJ1-1|TRBV7-2
CASSPQTGGTEAFF
>TRBJ2-2|TRBV20-1
CSARDLGRGRFGTGELFF
>TRBJ2-1|TRBV2
CASRAFGGTYNEQFF
>TRBJ2-1|TRBV5-1
CASSLMPGAYNEQFF
>TRBJ2-3|TRBV7-6
CASSLDLGLAGSGKRDTQYF
>TRBJ2-1|TRBV6-1
CASSQTGQGRNEQFF
>TRBJ2-7|TRBV4-3
CASSQDVLTYEQYF